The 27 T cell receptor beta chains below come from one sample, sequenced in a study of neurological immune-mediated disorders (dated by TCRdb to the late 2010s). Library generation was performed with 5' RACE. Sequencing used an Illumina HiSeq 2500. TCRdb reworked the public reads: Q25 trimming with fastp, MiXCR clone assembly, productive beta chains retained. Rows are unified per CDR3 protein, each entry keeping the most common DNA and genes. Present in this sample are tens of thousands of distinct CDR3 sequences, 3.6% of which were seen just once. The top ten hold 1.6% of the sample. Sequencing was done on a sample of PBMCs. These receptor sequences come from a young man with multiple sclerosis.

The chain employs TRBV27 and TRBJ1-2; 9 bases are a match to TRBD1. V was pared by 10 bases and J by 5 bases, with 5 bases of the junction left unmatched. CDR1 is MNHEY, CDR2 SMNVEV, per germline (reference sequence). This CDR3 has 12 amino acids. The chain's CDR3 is CATRQGVYGYTF. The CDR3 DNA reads TGTGCCACCCGACAGGGGGTGTATGGCTACACCTTC.

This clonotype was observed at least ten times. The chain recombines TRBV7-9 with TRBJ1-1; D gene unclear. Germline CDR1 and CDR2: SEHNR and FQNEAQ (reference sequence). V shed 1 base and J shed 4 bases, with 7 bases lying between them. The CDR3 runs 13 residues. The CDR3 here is CASSLGYPTEAFF. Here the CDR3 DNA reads TGTGCCAGCAGCTTAGGATATCCCACTGAAGCTTTCTTT.

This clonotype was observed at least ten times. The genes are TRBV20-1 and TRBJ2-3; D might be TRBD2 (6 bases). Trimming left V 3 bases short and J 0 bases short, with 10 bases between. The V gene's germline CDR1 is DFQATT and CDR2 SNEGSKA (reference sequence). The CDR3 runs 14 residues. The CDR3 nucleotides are TGCAGTGCTAGGGGAGGAGCCAGCACAGATACGCAGTATTTT. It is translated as CSARGGASTDTQYF.

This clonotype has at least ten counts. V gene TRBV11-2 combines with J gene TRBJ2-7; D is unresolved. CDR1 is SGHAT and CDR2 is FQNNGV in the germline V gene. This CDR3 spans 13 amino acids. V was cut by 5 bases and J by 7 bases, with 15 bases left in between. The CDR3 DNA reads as TGTGCCAGCAGCCGTATATATCGGTTTGAGCAGTACTTC. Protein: CASSRIYRFEQYF. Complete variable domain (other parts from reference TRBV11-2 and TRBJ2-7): EAGVAQSPRYKIIEKRQSVAFWCNPISGHATLYWYQQILGQGPKLLIQFQNNGVVDDSQLPKDRFSAERLKGVDSTLKIQPAKLEDSAVYLCASSRIYRFEQYFGPGTRLTVT.

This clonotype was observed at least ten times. CDR3 region: CASSSYVGYNEQFF. DNA for the CDR3: TGTGCCAGCAGTTCGTATGTGGGGTACAATGAGCAGTTCTTC. The chain carries TRBV28 and TRBJ2-1, with no clear D. This CDR3 is built from 14 residues. The germline V gene encodes CDR1 MDHEN and CDR2 SYDVKM. Trimming removed 4 bases at V and 4 bases at J, with 11 bases between.

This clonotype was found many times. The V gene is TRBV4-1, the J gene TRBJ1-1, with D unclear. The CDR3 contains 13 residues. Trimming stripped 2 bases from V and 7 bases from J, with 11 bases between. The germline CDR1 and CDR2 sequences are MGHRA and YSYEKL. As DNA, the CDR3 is TGCGCCAGCAGCCAAAAAGGGCGGGGTGAAGCTTTCTTT. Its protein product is CASSQKGRGEAFF.

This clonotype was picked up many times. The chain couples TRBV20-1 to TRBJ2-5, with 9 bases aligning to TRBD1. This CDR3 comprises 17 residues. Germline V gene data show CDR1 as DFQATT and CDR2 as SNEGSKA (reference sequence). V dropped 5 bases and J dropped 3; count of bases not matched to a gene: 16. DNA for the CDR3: TGCAGTGCTCCGTCCCGGGACAGGGTAGGGTGGGAAGAGACCCAGTACTTC. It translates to CSAPSRDRVGWEETQYF.

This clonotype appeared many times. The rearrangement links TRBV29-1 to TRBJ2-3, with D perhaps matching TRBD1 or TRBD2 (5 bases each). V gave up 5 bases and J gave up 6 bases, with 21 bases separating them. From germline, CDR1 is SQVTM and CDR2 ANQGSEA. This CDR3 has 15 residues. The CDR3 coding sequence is TGCAGCGTTCGAGCCCGGGACCTCCTAGGGGATACGCAGTATTTT. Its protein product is CSVRARDLLGDTQYF.

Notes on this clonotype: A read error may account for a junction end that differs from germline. CDR3 in DNA: TGTGCCAGCAGCTTGGGGGGGGAAAATCAGCCCCAGAATTTT. This codes for CASSLGGENQPQNF. The chain employs TRBV7-6 and TRBJ1-5; possibly TRBD1 for D (5 bases). Germline V lookup: CDR1 SGHVS, CDR2 FNYEAQ. CDR3 length equals 14 residues.

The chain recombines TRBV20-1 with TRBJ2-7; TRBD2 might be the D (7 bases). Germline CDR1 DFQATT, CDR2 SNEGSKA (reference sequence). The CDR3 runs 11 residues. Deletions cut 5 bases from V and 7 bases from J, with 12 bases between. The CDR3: CSARGAREQYF. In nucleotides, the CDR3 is TGCAGTGCTCGGGGGGCCCGGGAGCAGTACTTC.

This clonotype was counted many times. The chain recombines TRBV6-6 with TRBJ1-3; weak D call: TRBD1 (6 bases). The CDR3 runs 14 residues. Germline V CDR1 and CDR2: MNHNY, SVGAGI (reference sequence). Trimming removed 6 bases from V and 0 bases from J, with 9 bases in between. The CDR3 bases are TGTGCCAGCAGCCAACAGGGCTCTGGAAACACCATATATTTT. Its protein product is CASSQQGSGNTIYF.

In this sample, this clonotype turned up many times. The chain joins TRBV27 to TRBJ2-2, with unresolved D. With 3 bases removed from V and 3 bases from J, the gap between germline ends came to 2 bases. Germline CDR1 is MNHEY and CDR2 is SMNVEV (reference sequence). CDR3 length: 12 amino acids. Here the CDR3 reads CASSLYTGELFF. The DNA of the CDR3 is TGTGCCAGCAGTTTGTACACCGGGGAGCTGTTTTTT.

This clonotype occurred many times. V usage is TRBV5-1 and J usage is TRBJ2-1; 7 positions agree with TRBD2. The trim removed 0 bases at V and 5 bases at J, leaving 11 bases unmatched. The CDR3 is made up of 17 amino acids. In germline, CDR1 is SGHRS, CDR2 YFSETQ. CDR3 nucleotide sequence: TGCGCCAGCAGCTTGGGCGGGAGCCTTTCGTTGAACAATGAGCAGTTCTTC. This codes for CASSLGGSLSLNNEQFF.

The CDR3 sequence: CSVEERAYEQYF. The CDR3 DNA reads as TGCAGCGTTGAAGAACGGGCCTACGAGCAGTACTTC. This rearrangement joins TRBV29-1 to TRBJ2-7; D remains unclear. The germline V and J ends were trimmed by 0 bases and 2 bases, with 5 bases remaining between them. CDR1 and CDR2 from the germline V gene are SQVTM and ANQGSEA. CDR3 length: 12 amino acids.

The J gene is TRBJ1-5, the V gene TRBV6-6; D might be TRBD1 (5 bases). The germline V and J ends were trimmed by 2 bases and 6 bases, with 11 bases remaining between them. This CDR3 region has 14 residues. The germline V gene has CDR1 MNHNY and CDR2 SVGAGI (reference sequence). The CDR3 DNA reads TGTGCCAGCAGTTACGGCGGGGCCCGTCAGCCCCAGCATTTT. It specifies CASSYGGARQPQHF.

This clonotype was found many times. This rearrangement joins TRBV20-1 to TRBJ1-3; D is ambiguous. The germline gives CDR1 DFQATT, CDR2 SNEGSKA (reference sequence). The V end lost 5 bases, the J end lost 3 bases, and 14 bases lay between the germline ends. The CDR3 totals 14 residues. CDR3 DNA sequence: TGCAGTGCTCTAGCAGCACGGGATGGAAACACCATATATTTT. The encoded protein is CSALAARDGNTIYF.

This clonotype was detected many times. CDR3 residues: CASSLDRTVRPLHF. The CDR3 nucleotides are TGTGCCAGCAGCTTAGACCGGACCGTCAGGCCCCTCCACTTT. The chain is built from TRBV11-3 and TRBJ1-6; no definite D call. Per germline, CDR1 SGHNT and CDR2 YENEEA. V was cut by 0 bases and J by 13 bases, with 13 bases left in between. The CDR3 has 14 amino acids.

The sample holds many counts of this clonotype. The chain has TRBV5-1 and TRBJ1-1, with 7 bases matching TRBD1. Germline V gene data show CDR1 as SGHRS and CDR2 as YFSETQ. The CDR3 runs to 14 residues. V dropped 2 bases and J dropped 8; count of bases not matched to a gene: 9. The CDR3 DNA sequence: TGCGCCAGCAGCTTAACAGGGGCCCGACAAGAAGCTTTCTTT. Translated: CASSLTGARQEAFF.

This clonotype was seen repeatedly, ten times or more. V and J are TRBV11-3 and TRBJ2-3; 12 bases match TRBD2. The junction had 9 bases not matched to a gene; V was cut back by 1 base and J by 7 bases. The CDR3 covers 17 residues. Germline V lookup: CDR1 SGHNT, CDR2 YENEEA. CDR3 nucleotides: TGTGCCAGCAGCTTAGCCTCCTCTAGCGGGGGGGCGAATACGCAGTATTTT. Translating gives CASSLASSSGGANTQYF.

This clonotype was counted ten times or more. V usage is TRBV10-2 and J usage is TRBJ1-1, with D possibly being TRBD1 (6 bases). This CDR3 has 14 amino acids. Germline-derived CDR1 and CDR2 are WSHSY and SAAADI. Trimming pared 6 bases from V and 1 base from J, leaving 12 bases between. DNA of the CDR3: TGCGCCAGCAGACCGTGGGGGCCGAACACTGAAGCTTTCTTT. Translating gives CASRPWGPNTEAFF.

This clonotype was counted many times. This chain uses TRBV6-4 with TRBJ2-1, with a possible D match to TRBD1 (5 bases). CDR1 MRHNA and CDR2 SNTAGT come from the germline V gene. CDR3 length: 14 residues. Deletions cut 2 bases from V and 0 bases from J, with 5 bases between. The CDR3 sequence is CASSDDSSYNEQFF. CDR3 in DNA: TGTGCCAGCAGTGACGACAGCTCCTACAATGAGCAGTTCTTC.

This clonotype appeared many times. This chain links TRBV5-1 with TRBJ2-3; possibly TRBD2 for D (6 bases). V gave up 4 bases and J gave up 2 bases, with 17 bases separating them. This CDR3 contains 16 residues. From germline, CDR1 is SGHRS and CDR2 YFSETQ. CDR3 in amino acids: CASSPGDSGATDTQYF. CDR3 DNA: TGCGCCAGCAGCCCGGGGGACTCCGGGGCCACAGATACGCAGTATTTT.

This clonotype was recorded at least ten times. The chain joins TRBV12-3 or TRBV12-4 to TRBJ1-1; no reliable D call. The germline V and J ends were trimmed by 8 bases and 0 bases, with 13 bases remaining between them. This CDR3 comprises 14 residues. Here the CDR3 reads CASATPQMNTEAFF. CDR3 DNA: TGTGCCAGCGCAACACCACAGATGAACACTGAAGCTTTCTTT.

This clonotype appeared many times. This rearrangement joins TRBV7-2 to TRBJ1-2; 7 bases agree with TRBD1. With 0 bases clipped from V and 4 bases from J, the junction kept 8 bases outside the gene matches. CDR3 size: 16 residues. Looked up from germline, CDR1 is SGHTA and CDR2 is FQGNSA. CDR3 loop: CASSLAPQGRGYGYTF. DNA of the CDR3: TGTGCCAGCAGCTTAGCGCCACAGGGGAGAGGCTATGGCTACACCTTC.

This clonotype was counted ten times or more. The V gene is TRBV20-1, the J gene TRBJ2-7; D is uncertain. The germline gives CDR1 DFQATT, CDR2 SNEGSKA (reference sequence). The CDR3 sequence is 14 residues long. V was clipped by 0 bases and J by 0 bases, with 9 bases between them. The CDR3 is CSARDLTVSYEQYF. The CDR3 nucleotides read TGCAGTGCTAGAGACCTAACAGTCTCCTACGAGCAGTACTTC.

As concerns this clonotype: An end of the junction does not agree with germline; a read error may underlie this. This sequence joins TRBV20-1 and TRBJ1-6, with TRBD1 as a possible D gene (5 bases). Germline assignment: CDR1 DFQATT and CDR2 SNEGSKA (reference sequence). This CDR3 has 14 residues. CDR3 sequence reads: CSATSRGVDSPLNF. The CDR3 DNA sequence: TGCAGTGCTACTTCAAGGGGAGTTGATTCACCCCTCAACTTT.

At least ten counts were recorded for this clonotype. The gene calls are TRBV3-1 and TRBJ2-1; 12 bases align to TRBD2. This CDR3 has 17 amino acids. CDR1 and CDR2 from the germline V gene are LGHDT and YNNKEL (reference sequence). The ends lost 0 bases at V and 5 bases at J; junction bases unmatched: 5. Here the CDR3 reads CASSQDHGLAGNNEQFF. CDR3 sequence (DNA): TGTGCCAGCAGCCAAGATCATGGACTAGCGGGGAACAATGAGCAGTTCTTC.